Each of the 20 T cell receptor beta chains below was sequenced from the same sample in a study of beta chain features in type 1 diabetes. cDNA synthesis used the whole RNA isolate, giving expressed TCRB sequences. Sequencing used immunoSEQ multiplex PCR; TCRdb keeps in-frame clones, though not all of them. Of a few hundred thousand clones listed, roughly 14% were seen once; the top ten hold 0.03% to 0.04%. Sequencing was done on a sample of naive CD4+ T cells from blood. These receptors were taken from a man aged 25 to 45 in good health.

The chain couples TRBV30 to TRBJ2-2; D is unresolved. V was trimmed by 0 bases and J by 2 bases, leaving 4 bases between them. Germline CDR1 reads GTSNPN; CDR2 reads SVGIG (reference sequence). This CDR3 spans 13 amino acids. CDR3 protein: CAWSVSNTGELFF. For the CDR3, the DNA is TGTGCCTGGAGTGTTTCTAACACCGGGGAGCTGTTTTTT.

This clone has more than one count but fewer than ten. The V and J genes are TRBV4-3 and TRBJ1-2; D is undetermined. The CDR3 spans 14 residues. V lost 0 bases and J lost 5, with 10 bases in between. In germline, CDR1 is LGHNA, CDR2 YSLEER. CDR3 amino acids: CASSQDYTPYGYTF. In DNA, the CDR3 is TGCGCCAGCAGCCAAGATTACACACCTTATGGCTACACCTTC.

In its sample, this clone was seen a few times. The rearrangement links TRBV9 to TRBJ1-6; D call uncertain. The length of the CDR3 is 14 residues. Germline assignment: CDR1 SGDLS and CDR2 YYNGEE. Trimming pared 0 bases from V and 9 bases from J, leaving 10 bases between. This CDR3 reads CASSVDGFLSPLHF. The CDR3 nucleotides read TGTGCCAGCAGCGTAGACGGGTTCCTTTCACCCCTCCACTTT.

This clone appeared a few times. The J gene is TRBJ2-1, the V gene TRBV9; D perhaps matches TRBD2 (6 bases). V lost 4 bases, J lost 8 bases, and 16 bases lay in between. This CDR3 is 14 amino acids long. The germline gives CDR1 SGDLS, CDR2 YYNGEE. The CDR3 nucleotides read TGTGCCAGCAGCCCCCGCCCCGGCGGGGATGAGCAGTTCTTC. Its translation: CASSPRPGGDEQFF.

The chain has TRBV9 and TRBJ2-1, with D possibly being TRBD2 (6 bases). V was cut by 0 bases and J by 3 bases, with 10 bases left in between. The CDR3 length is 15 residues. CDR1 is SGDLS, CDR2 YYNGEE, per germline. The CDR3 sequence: CASSVGAGFYNEQFF. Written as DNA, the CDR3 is TGTGCCAGCAGCGTAGGGGCGGGATTCTACAATGAGCAGTTCTTC.

CDR3 DNA sequence: TGTGCCAGCAGCCATACAGGGGAAGTAACTACCTACTGCGAGCAGTACTTC. Translation gives CASSHTGEVTTYCEQYF. The chain combines TRBV21-1 with TRBJ2-7; no DNA check was done on the table's D call, TRBD1. TRBV21-1 is designated a pseudogene. The CDR3 totals 17 residues.

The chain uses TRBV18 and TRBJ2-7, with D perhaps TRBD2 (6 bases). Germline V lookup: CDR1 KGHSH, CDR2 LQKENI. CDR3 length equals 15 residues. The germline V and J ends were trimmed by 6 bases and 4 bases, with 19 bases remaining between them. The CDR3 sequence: CASSAGTAGIYEQYF. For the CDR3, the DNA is TGTGCCAGCTCCGCCGGGACTGCAGGAATTTACGAGCAGTACTTC.

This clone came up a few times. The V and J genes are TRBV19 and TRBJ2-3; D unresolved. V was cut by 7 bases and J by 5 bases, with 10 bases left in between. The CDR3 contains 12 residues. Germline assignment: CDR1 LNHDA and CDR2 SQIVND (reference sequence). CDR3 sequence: CASNPGGDTQYF. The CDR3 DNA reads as TGTGCCAGTAATCCGGGCGGAGATACGCAGTATTTT.

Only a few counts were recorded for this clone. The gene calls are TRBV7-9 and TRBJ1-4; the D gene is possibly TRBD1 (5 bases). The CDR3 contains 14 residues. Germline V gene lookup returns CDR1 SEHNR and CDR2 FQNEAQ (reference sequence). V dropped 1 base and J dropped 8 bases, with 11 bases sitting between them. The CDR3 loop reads CASSLVIGAEKLFF. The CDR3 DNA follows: TGTGCCAGCAGCTTAGTCATTGGGGCCGAAAAACTGTTTTTT.

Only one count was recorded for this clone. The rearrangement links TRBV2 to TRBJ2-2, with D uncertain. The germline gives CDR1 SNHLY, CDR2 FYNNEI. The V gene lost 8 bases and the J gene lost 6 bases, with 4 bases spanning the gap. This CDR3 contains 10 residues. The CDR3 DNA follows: TGTGCCAGCCTAGCCGGGGAGCTGTTTTTT. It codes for CASLAGELFF.

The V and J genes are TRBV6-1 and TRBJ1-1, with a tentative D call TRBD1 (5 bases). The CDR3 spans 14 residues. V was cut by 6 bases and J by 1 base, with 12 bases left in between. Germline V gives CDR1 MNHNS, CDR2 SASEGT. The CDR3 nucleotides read TGTGCCAGCAGGACGGGACTGGAGAACACTGAAGCTTTCTTT. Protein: CASRTGLENTEAFF.

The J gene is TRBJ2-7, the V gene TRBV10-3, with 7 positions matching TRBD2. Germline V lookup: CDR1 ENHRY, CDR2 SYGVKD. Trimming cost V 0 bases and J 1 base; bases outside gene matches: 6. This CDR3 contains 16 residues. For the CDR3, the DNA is TGTGCCATCAGTGAGTCGTCGGCGGGGGATTCCTACGAGCAGTACGTC. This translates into CAISESSAGDSYEQYV.

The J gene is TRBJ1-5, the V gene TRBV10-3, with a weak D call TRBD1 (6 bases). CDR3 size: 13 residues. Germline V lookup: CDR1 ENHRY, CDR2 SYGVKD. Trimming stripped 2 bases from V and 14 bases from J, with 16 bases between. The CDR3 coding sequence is TGTGCCATCAGTGAGGCAACGGACAGCCGGGAGCATTTT. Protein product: CAISEATDSREHF.

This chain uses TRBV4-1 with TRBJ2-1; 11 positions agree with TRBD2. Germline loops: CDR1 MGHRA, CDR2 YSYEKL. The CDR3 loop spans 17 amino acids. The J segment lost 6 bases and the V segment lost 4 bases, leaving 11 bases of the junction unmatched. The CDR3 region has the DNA TGCGCCAGCAGCCTCTCTCGGGGCCTAGCGGGGGGCAATGAGCAGTTCTTC. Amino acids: CASSLSRGLAGGNEQFF.

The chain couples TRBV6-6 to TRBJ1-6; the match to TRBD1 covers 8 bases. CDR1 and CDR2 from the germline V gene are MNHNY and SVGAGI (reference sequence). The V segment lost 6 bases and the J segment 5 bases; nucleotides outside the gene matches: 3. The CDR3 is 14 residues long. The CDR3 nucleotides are TGTGCCAGCAGCTTGGACAGGGATAATTCACCCCTCCACTTT. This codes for CASSLDRDNSPLHF.

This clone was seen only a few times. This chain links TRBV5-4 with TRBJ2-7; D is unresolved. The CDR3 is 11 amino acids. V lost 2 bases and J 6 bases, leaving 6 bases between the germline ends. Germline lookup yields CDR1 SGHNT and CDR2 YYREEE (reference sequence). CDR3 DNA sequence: TGTGCCAGCAGCTTATTAGCCGAGCAGTACTTC. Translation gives CASSLLAEQYF.

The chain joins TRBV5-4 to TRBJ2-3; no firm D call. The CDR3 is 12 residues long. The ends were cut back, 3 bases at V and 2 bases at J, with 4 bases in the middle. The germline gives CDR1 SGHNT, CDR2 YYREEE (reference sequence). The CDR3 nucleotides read TGTGCCAGCAGCTCCCCCACAGATACGCAGTATTTT. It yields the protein CASSSPTDTQYF.

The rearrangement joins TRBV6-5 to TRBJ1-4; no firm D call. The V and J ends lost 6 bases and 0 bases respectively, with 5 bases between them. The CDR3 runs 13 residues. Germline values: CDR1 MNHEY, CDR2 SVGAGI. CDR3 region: CASRLTTNEKLFF. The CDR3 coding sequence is TGTGCCAGCAGACTTACAACTAATGAAAAACTGTTTTTT.

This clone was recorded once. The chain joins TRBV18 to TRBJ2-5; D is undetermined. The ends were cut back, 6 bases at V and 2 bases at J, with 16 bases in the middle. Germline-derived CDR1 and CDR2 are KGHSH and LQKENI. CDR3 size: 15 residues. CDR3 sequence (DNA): TGTGCCAGCTCGCCATCCCTCGCCGTTCAAGAGACCCAGTACTTC. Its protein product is CASSPSLAVQETQYF.

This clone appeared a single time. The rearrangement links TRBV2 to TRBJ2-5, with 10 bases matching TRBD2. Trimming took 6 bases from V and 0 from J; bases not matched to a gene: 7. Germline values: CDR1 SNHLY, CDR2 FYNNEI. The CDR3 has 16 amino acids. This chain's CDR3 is CASRGAGGIDQETQYF. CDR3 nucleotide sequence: TGTGCCAGCAGGGGAGCGGGGGGGATCGACCAAGAGACCCAGTACTTC.